The 25 T cell receptor beta chains below were found in one sample sequenced in a study of blood T cell repertoires in COVID-19. Sequenced by immunoSEQ multiplex PCR; TCRdb stores in-frame clones only, minus some. The table includes 140,000 or so clones, about 80% detected once. The sequenced material came from peripheral blood. The receptors derive from a woman older than 75 with acute or convalescent COVID-19.

The chain joins TRBV2 to TRBJ1-1; the D is unclear. Trimming cost V 7 bases and J 3 bases, with 12 bases left between them. This CDR3 is built from 13 residues. The V gene's germline CDR1 is SNHLY and CDR2 FYNNEI. CDR3 protein: CASTPERDTEAFF. The CDR3 nucleotides are TGTGCCAGCACCCCTGAGAGGGACACTGAAGCTTTCTTT.

The chain combines TRBV29-1 with TRBJ1-1, with 9 bases aligning to TRBD1. Germline trimming cut 7 bases from V and 7 bases from J; bases unmatched to any gene: 4. The CDR3 is 11 residues long. Germline V lookup: CDR1 SQVTM, CDR2 ANQGSEA. As DNA, the CDR3 is TGCAGCGCCCAGGGACAGGGTGAAGCTTTCTTT. It encodes CSAQGQGEAFF.

The chain carries TRBV7-9 and TRBJ2-7; TRBD1 agrees at 10 bases. The trim removed 5 bases at V and 5 bases at J, leaving 12 bases unmatched. The germline V gene has CDR1 SEHNR and CDR2 FQNEAQ (reference sequence). CDR3 length: 16 residues. CDR3 loop: CASSLWGDRGSDEQYF. The CDR3 DNA is TGTGCCAGCAGCCTATGGGGGGACAGGGGCAGCGACGAGCAGTACTTC.

The genes are TRBV4-1 and TRBJ1-2; D is perhaps TRBD1 (6 bases). This CDR3 has 15 amino acids. V lost 4 bases and J 0 bases, leaving 12 bases between the germline ends. The V gene's germline CDR1 is MGHRA and CDR2 YSYEKL. CDR3 in amino acids: CASSPLAGANYGYTF. In DNA form, the CDR3 reads TGCGCCAGCAGCCCCCTCGCAGGGGCTAACTATGGCTACACCTTC.

The chain recombines TRBV7-2 with TRBJ1-1; TRBD1 might be the D (6 bases). CDR1 is SGHTA and CDR2 is FQGNSA in the germline V gene. The germline V and J ends were trimmed by 5 bases and 0 bases, with 10 bases remaining between them. This CDR3 contains 14 residues. CDR3: CASSPGQLNTEAFF. CDR3 DNA: TGTGCCAGCAGCCCCGGACAGCTGAACACTGAAGCTTTCTTT.

This sequence joins TRBV19 and TRBJ1-1; 9 bases map to TRBD1. The J segment lost 4 bases and the V segment lost 4 bases, leaving 10 bases of the junction unmatched. CDR1 and CDR2 (germline): LNHDA, SQIVND (reference sequence). The CDR3 is made up of 16 amino acids. CDR3 residues: CASSKDYRGLSTEAFF. The CDR3 region has the DNA TGTGCCAGTAGTAAAGATTACAGGGGGCTTAGCACTGAAGCTTTCTTT.

This chain joins TRBV4-2 and TRBJ1-2; D unclear. The CDR3 is 14 residues long. CDR1 is LGHNA and CDR2 is YNFKEQ in the germline V gene. V lost 4 bases and J 4 bases, leaving 13 bases between the germline ends. The chain's CDR3 is CASSPLGPGYGYTF. CDR3 nucleotide sequence: TGTGCCAGCAGCCCCCTGGGCCCTGGCTATGGCTACACCTTC.

This clone was detected once. This rearrangement joins TRBV14 to TRBJ2-7; 10 nucleotides agree with TRBD1. Trimming at V came to 7 bases and at J to 6 bases, leaving 6 bases not matched to a gene. Germline V gives CDR1 SGHDN, CDR2 FVKESK. The CDR3 has 13 amino acids. CDR3 protein: CASTRTGGFEQYF. The DNA of the CDR3 is TGTGCCAGCACCAGGACAGGGGGTTTCGAGCAGTACTTC. The full variable domain, completed using reference TRBV14 and TRBJ2-7, is EAGVTQFPSHSVIEKGQTVTLRCDPISGHDNLYWYRRVMGKEIKFLLHFVKESKQDESGMPNNRFLAERTGGTYSTLKVQPAELEDSGVYFCASTRTGGFEQYFGPGTRLTVT.

The count of this clone is one. The rearrangement links TRBV10-3 to TRBJ1-4; tentative D call: TRBD1 (6 bases). The CDR3 runs 16 residues. Germline CDR1 is ENHRY and CDR2 is SYGVKD. With 2 bases removed from V and 8 bases from J, the gap between germline ends came to 18 bases. As DNA, the CDR3 is TGTGCCATCAGTGAGGGGAACAGGGTTGAGAAAGAAAAACTGTTTTTT. Translating gives CAISEGNRVEKEKLFF.

The rearrangement links TRBV6-5 to TRBJ1-1, with unresolved D. Looked up from germline, CDR1 is MNHEY and CDR2 is SVGAGI. Trimming shortened V by 5 bases and J by 1 base, and 14 bases separated the two germline ends. CDR3 length equals 15 residues. The CDR3 protein is CASSNHRVGNTEAFF. The DNA of the CDR3 is TGTGCCAGCAGTAACCACCGGGTTGGGAACACTGAAGCTTTCTTT.

The chain joins TRBV5-1 to TRBJ1-2, with 10 bases fitting TRBD1. The CDR3 covers 16 residues. The V gene's germline CDR1 is SGHRS and CDR2 YFSETQ. After removal of 6 bases from V and 6 bases from J, the junction contained 14 bases not matched to a gene. The CDR3 reads CASTGTGTGDENGYTF. The CDR3 DNA reads as TGCGCCAGCACCGGAACCGGGACAGGGGACGAGAATGGCTACACCTTC.

The rearrangement joins TRBV5-1 to TRBJ1-6; D gene unclear. The V and J ends lost 5 bases and 5 bases respectively, with 8 bases between them. Germline V lookup: CDR1 SGHRS, CDR2 YFSETQ. The CDR3 loop spans 13 amino acids. CDR3 nucleotide sequence: TGCGCCAGCAGTCGACTCGATAATTCACCCCTCCACTTT. It encodes CASSRLDNSPLHF. Using reference TRBV5-1 and TRBJ1-6 for the parts outside the CDR3, the full variable domain is KAGVTQTPRYLIKTRGQQVTLSCSPISGHRSVSWYQQTPGQGLQFLFEYFSETQRNKGNFPGRFSGRQFSNSRSEMNVSTLELGDSALYLCASSRLDNSPLHFGNGTRLTVT.

The rearrangement joins TRBV6-5 to TRBJ1-1; perhaps TRBD1 as D (6 bases). Germline assignment: CDR1 MNHEY and CDR2 SVGAGI. V gave up 6 bases and J gave up 3 bases, with 17 bases separating them. The CDR3 is 15 residues long. The CDR3 nucleotides read TGTGCCAGCAGGGGGGCTGGGGCGGGCGACACTGAAGCTTTCTTT. It translates to CASRGAGAGDTEAFF.

This chain links TRBV5-8 with TRBJ1-4, with no clear D. The CDR3 extends over 14 amino acids. Trimming shortened V by 7 bases and J by 2 bases, and 12 bases separated the two germline ends. Germline-derived CDR1 and CDR2 are SGHTS and YDEGEE. The CDR3 region has the DNA TGTGCCAGCGGCACGGGGTGGACTAATGAAAAACTGTTTTTT. Its translation is CASGTGWTNEKLFF.

This chain uses TRBV27 with TRBJ2-2; weak D call: TRBD1 (6 bases). The CDR3 runs 15 residues. Between the trimmed V and J ends, which lost 4 bases and 7 bases, there was a span of 16 bases. Germline V gene sequence: CDR1 MNHEY, CDR2 SMNVEV (reference sequence). The CDR3 spells CASSSSGQWGGELFF. The CDR3 DNA reads TGTGCCAGCAGTTCCAGCGGACAGTGGGGCGGGGAGCTGTTTTTT.

The chain has TRBV15 and TRBJ2-7, with TRBD1 identical over 8 bases. This CDR3 has 15 residues. In germline, CDR1 is LNHNV, CDR2 YYDKDF (reference sequence). J was trimmed by 2 bases and V by 5 bases; bases with no gene match: 8. In DNA, the CDR3 is TGTGCCACCAGCCCGCGGGACAGGTTGGCCTACGAGCAGTACTTC. It yields the protein CATSPRDRLAYEQYF. The full variable domain, with the rest looked up from reference TRBV15 and TRBJ2-7, is DAMVIQNPRYQVTQFGKPVTLSCSQTLNHNVMYWYQQKSSQAPKLLFHYYDKDFNNEADTPDNFQSRRPNTSFCFLDIRSPGLGDTAMYLCATSPRDRLAYEQYFGPGTRLTVT.

CDR3 DNA: TGTGCCAGCAGCTTAGCAGGGGGACAGCCCCAGCATTTT. Its protein product is CASSLAGGQPQHF. The V gene is TRBV7-2, the J gene TRBJ1-5; maybe TRBD1 (6 bases). Germline loops: CDR1 SGHTA, CDR2 FQGNSA. V was pared by 0 bases and J by 7 bases, with 7 bases between. The CDR3 is 13 residues long.

This clone was detected only once. This chain links TRBV27 with TRBJ1-2; 7 bases align to TRBD1. Germline assignment: CDR1 MNHEY and CDR2 SMNVEV (reference sequence). V was clipped by 5 bases and J by 7 bases; unmatched bases: 10. This CDR3 is built from 14 residues. This CDR3 reads CASSQGQSHSGYTF. The DNA for the CDR3 is TGTGCCAGCAGTCAGGGACAGAGCCACTCTGGCTACACCTTC.

J is TRBJ2-2 and V is TRBV5-6; perhaps TRBD2 as D (6 bases). The germline CDR1 and CDR2 sequences are SGHDT and YYEEEE. CDR3 length: 15 residues. The V gene lost 0 bases and the J gene lost 5 bases, with 11 bases spanning the gap. CDR3 sequence reads: CASSLGLVRTGELFF. The CDR3 coding sequence is TGTGCCAGCAGCTTGGGACTAGTCCGTACCGGGGAGCTGTTTTTT.

The chain is built from TRBV13 and TRBJ2-1, with 7 nucleotides matching TRBD1. CDR1 and CDR2 (germline): PRHDT, FYEKMQ (reference sequence). Losses at the gene ends were 2 bases for V and 7 bases for J; bases not matched to a gene: 8. The CDR3 runs 15 residues. This CDR3 reads CASSLRDRIVNEQFF. The CDR3 bases are TGTGCCAGCAGCTTAAGGGACAGAATCGTGAATGAGCAGTTCTTC.

A single count supports this clone. The chain has TRBV19 and TRBJ2-5; maybe TRBD1 (5 bases). There are 15 residues in the CDR3. CDR1 and CDR2 (germline): LNHDA, SQIVND (reference sequence). Between the trimmed V and J ends, which lost 4 bases and 4 bases, there was a span of 16 bases. DNA of the CDR3: TGTGCCAGTAGTACGCGGACGCCAAGGGGAGAGACCCAGTACTTC. Protein sequence: CASSTRTPRGETQYF.

V usage is TRBV6-6 and J usage is TRBJ1-4; the match to TRBD1 covers 7 bases. The CDR3 loop spans 15 amino acids. Germline assignment: CDR1 MNHNY and CDR2 SVGAGI (reference sequence). V lost 2 bases, J lost 3 bases, and 3 bases stayed unmatched. CDR3 nucleotide sequence: TGTGCCAGCAGTTACCAGGGACAGTCTAATGAAAAACTGTTTTTT. This gives the protein CASSYQGQSNEKLFF.

The chain links TRBV14 to TRBJ1-5; 8 bases map to TRBD1. Germline V CDR1 and CDR2: SGHDN, FVKESK. The CDR3 has 13 residues. Trimming removed 4 bases from V and 4 bases from J; junction bases left unmatched: 0. CDR3: CASSRTGNQPQHF. For the CDR3, the DNA is TGTGCCAGCAGCCGGACAGGGAATCAGCCCCAGCATTTT.

The chain carries TRBV7-9 and TRBJ2-1; D possibly corresponds to TRBD2 (5 bases). Germline V gene lookup returns CDR1 SEHNR and CDR2 FQNEAQ (reference sequence). The V and J ends lost 1 base and 7 bases respectively, with 14 bases between them. This CDR3 spans 15 amino acids. This CDR3 reads CASSLVGGPENEQFF. As DNA, the CDR3 is TGTGCCAGCAGCTTAGTCGGAGGCCCTGAGAATGAGCAGTTCTTC. Full variable domain (outside the CDR3, taken from reference TRBV7-9 and TRBJ2-1): DTGVSQNPRHKITKRGQNVTFRCDPISEHNRLYWYRQTLGQGPEFLTYFQNEAQLEKSRLLSDRFSAERPKGSFSTLEIQRTEQGDSAMYLCASSLVGGPENEQFFGPGTRLTVL.

The V call is TRBV5-1, the J call TRBJ1-1; 8 positions match TRBD1. Germline V gene lookup returns CDR1 SGHRS and CDR2 YFSETQ. With V trimmed by 4 bases and J by 4 bases, 6 bases remained unmatched. CDR3 size: 14 residues. CDR3 sequence: CASSITGGSTEAFF. Written as DNA, the CDR3 is TGCGCCAGCAGCATTACAGGGGGGAGCACTGAAGCTTTCTTT.